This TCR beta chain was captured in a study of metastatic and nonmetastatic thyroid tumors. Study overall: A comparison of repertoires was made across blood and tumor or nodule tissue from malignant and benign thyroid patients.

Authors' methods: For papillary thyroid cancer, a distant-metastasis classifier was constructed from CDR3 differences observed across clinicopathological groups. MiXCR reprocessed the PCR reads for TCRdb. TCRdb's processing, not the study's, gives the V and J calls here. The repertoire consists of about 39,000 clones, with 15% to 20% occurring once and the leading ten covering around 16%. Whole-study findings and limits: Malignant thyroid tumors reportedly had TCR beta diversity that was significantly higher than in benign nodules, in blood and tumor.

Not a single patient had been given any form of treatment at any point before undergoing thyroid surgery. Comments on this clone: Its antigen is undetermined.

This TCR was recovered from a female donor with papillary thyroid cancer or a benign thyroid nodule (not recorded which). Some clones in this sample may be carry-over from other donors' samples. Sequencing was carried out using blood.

CDR3 DNA: TGCGCCAGCAGCGTCAAGGGTATCCCCGGCTATGGCTACACCTTC. It is translated as CASSVKGIPGYGYTF. The gene calls are TRBV5-1 and TRBJ1-2; the D is unclear. Trimming shortened V by 4 bases and J by 4 bases, and 17 bases separated the two germline ends. The germline V gene encodes CDR1 SGHRS and CDR2 YFSETQ. The CDR3 sequence is 15 residues long.